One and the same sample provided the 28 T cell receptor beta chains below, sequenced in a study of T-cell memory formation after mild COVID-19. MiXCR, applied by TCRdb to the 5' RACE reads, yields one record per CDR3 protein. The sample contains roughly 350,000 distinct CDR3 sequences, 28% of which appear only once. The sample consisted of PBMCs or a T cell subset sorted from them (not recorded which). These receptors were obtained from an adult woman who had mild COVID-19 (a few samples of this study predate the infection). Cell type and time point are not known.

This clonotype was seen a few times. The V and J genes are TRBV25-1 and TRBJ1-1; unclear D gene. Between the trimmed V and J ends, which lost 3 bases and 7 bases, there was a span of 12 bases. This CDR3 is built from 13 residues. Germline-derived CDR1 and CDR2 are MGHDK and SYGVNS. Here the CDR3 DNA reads TGTGCCAGCAGTGACGGTCAGCCACATGAAGCTTTCTTT. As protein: CASSDGQPHEAFF.

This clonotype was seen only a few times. CDR3 sequence: CSAYTTSSETQYF. The DNA for the CDR3 is TGCAGTGCCTATACGACTAGCTCGGAGACCCAGTACTTC. V and J are TRBV20-1 and TRBJ2-5; 7 nucleotides agree with TRBD2. V lost 6 bases and J lost 5; bases outside the gene matches: 9. The CDR3 length is 13 residues. Germline lookup yields CDR1 DFQATT and CDR2 SNEGSKA (reference sequence).

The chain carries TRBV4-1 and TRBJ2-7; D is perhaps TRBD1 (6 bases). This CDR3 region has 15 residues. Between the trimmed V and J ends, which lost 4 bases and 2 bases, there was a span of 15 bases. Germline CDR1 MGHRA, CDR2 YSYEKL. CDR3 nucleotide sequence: TGCGCCAGCAGCCCGAAAACAGGGTATACCTACGAGCAGTACTTC. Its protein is CASSPKTGYTYEQYF.

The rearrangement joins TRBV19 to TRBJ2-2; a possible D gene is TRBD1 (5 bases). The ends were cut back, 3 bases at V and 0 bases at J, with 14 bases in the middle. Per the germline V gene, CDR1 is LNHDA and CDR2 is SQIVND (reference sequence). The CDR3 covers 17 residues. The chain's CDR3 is CASSIYFVGPNTGELFF. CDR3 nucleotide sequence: TGTGCCAGTAGTATTTACTTTGTGGGGCCGAACACCGGGGAGCTGTTTTTT.

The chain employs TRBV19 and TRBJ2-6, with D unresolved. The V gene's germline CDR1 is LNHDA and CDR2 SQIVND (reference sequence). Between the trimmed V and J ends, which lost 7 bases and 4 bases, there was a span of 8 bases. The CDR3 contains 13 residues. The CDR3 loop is CASIQWGANVLTF. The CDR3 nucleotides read TGTGCCAGTATTCAATGGGGGGCCAACGTCCTGACTTTC.

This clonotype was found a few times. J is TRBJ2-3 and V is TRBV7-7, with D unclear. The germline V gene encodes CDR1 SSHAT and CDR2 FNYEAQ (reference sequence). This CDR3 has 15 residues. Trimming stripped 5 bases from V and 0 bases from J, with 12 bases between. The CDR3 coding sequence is TGTGCCAGCAGCCCCTCAGATATTAGCACAGATACGCAGTATTTT. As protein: CASSPSDISTDTQYF.

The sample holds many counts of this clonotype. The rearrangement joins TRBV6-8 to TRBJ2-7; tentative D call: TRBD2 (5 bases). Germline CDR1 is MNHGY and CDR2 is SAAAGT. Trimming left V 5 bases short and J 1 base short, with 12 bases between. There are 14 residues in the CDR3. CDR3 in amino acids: CASSRPRGSYEQYF. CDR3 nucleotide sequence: TGTGCCAGCAGTCGCCCTCGAGGGTCCTACGAGCAGTACTTC.

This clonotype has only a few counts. The CDR3 bases are TGTGCCAGCAGTCGCCTGACAGGGGACACCGGGGAGCTGTTTTTT. Translating it yields CASSRLTGDTGELFF. The chain couples TRBV7-6 to TRBJ2-2, with 8 bases aligning to TRBD1. CDR1 and CDR2 from the germline V gene are SGHVS and FNYEAQ. V dropped 6 bases and J dropped 3; count of bases not matched to a gene: 6. This CDR3 spans 15 amino acids.

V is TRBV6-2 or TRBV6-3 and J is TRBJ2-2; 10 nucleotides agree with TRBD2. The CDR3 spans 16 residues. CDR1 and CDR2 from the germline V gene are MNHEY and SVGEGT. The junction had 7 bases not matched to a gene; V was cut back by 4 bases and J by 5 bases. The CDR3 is CASSLASGSGTGELFF. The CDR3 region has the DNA TGTGCCAGCAGTTTGGCTAGCGGGAGTGGGACCGGGGAGCTGTTTTTT.

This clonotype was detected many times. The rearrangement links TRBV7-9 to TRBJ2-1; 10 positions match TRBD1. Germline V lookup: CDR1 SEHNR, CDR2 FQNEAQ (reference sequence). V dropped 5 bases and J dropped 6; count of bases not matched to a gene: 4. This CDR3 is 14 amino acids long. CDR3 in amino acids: CASSPGTGANEQFF. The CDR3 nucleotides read TGTGCCAGCAGCCCCGGGACAGGGGCCAATGAGCAGTTCTTC.

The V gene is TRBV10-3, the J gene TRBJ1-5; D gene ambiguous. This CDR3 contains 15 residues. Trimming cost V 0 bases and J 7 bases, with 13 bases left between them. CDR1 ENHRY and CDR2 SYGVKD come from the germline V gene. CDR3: CAISESETPGQPQHF. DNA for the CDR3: TGTGCCATCAGTGAGTCCGAGACCCCTGGCCAGCCCCAGCATTTT.

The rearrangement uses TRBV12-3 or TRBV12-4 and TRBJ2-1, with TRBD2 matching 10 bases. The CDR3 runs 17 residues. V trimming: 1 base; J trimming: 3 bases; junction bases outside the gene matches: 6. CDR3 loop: CASSLVELAGIYNEQFF. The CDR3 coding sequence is TGTGCCAGCAGTTTAGTGGAACTAGCGGGGATCTACAATGAGCAGTTCTTC.

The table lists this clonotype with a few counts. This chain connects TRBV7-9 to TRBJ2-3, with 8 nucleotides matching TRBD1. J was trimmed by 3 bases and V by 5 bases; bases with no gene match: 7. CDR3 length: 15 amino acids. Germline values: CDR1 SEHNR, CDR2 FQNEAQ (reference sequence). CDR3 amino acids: CASSPTGQGTDTQYF. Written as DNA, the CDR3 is TGTGCCAGCAGCCCCACCGGACAGGGAACAGATACGCAGTATTTT. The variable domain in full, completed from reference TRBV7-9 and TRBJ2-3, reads DTGVSQNPRHKITKRGQNVTFRCDPISEHNRLYWYRQTLGQGPEFLTYFQNEAQLEKSRLLSDRFSAERPKGSFSTLEIQRTEQGDSAMYLCASSPTGQGTDTQYFGPGTRLTVL.

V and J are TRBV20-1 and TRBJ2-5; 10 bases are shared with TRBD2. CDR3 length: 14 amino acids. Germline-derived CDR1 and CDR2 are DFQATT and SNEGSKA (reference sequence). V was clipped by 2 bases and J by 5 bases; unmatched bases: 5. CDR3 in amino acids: CSARQRGGWETQYF. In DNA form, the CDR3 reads TGCAGTGCTAGACAGCGGGGGGGTTGGGAGACCCAGTACTTC.

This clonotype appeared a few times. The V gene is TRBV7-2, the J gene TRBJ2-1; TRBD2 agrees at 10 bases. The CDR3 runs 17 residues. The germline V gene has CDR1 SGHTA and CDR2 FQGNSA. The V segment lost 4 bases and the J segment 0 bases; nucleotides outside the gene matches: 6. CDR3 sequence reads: CASSSGTSASSYNEQFF. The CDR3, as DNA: TGTGCCAGCAGCTCAGGGACTAGCGCGAGCTCCTACAATGAGCAGTTCTTC.

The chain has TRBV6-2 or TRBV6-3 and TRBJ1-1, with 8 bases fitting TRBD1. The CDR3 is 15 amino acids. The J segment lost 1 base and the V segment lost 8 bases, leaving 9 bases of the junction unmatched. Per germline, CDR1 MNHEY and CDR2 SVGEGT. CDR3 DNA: TGTGCCAGCGGCAGCAGGGGGCGAAGGAACACTGAAGCTTTCTTT. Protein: CASGSRGRRNTEAFF.

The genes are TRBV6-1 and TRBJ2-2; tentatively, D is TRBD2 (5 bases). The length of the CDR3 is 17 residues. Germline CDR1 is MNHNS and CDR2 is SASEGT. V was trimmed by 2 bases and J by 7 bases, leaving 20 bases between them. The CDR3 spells CASSETEALIRGGELFF. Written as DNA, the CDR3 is TGTGCCAGCAGTGAAACGGAGGCTCTGATTCGGGGCGGGGAGCTGTTTTTT.

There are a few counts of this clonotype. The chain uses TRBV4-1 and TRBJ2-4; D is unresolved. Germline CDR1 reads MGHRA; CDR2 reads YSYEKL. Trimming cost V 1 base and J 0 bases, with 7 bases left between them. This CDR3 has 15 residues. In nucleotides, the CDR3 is TGCGCCAGCAGCCAAGTCGCTCTAGCCAAAAACATTCAGTACTTC. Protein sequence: CASSQVALAKNIQYF.

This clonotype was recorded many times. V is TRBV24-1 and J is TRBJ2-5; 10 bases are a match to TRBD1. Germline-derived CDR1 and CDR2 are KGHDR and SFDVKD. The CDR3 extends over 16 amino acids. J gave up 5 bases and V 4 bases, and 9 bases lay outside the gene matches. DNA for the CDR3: TGTGCCACCAGTGACCCCCTGACAGGGGGCGGTGAGACCCAGTACTTC. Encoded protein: CATSDPLTGGGETQYF.

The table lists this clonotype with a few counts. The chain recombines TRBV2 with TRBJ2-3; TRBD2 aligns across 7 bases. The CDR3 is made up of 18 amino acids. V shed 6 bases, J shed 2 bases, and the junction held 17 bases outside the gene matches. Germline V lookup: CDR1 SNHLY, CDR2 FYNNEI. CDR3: CASRVRATGTTNTDTQYF. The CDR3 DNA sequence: TGTGCCAGCAGAGTACGTGCCACCGGGACTACGAACACAGATACGCAGTATTTT.

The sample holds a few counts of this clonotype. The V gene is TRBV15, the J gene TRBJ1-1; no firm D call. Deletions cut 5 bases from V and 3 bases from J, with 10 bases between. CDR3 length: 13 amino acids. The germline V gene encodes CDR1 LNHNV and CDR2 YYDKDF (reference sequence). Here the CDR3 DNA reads TGTGCCACCAGCCGACAAGAGGACACTGAAGCTTTCTTT. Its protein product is CATSRQEDTEAFF.

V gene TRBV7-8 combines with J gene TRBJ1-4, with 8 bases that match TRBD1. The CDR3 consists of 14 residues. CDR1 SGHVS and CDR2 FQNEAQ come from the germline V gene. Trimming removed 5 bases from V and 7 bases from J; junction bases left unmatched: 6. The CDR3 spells CASSPRTGFEKLFF. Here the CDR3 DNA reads TGTGCCAGCAGCCCCCGGACAGGGTTTGAAAAACTGTTTTTT.

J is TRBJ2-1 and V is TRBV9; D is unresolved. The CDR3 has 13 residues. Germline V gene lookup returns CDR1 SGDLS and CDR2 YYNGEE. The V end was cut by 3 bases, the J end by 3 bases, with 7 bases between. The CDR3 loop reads CASSASSYNEQFF. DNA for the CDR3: TGTGCCAGCAGCGCGTCTAGCTACAATGAGCAGTTCTTC.

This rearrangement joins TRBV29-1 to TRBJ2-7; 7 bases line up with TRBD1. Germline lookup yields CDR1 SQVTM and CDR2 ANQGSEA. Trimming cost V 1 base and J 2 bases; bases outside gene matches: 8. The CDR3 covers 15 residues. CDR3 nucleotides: TGCAGCGTTGAAGGAGGAGACAGGGAAACCTACGAGCAGTACTTC. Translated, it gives CSVEGGDRETYEQYF.

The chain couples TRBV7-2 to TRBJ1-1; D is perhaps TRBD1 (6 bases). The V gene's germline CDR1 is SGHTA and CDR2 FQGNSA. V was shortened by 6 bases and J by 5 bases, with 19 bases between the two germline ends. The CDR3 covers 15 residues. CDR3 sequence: CASRGGGGSVTEAFF. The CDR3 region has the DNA TGTGCCAGCAGGGGAGGGGGAGGGTCGGTTACTGAAGCTTTCTTT.

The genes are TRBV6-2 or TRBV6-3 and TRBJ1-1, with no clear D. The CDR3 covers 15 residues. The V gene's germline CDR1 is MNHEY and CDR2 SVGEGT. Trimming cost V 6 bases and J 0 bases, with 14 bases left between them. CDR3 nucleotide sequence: TGTGCCAGCAGCGCATCCACGAGCCTGAACACTGAAGCTTTCTTT. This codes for CASSASTSLNTEAFF.

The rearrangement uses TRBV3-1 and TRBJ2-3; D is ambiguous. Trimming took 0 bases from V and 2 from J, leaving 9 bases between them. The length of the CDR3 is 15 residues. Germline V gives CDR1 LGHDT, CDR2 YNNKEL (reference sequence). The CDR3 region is CASSQEERATDTQYF. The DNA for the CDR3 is TGTGCCAGCAGCCAAGAAGAGCGTGCCACAGATACGCAGTATTTT.

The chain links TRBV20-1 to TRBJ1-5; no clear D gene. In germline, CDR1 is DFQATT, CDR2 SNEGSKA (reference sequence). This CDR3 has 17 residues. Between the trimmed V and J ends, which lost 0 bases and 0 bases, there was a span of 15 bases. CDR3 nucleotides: TGCAGTGCTAGAGATCACCAACTGAGGTATAGCAATCAGCCCCAGCATTTT. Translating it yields CSARDHQLRYSNQPQHF.